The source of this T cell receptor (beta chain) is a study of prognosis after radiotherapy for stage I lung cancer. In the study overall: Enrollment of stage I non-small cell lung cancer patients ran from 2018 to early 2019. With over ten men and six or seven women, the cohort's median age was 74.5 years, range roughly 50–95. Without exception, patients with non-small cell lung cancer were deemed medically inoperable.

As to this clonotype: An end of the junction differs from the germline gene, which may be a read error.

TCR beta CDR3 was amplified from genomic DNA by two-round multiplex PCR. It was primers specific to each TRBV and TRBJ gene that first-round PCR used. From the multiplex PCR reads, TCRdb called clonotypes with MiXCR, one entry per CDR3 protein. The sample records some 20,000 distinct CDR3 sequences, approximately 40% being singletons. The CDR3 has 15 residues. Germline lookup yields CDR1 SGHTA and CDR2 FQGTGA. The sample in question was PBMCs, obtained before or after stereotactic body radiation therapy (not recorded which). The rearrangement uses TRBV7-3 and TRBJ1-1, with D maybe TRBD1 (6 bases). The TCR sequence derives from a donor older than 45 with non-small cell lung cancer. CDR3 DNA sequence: TGTGCCAGCAGCTACCGACAGGTGACAGAGTGGGAAGCTTTTTTT. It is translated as CASSYRQVTEWEAFF.